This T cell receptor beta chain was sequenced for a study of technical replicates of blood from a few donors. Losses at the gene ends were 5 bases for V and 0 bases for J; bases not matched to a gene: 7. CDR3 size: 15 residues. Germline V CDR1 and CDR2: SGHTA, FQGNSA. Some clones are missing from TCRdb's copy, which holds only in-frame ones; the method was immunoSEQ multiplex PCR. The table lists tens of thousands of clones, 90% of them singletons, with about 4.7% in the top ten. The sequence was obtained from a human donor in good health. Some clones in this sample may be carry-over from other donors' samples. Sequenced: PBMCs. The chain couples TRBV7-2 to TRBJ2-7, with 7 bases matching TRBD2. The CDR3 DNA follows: TGTGCCAGCAGCCACTGGGGGGGGACCTCCTACGAGCAGTACTTC. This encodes CASSHWGGTSYEQYF. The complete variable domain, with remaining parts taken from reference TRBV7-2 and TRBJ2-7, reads GAGVSQSPSNKVTEKGKDVELRCDPISGHTALYWYRQSLGQGLEFLIYFQGNSAPDKSGLPSDRFSAERTGGSVSTLTIQRTQQEDSAVYLCASSHWGGTSYEQYFGPGTRLTVT.